This T cell receptor (beta chain) was identified in a study of OX40 agonist ivuxolimab in advanced cancers. Study context: As their treatment, patients were administered ivuxolimab, an agonistic anti-OX40 (CD134) antibody. Study-level points and caveats: The study found that CD8+ T cells averaged more expanded clones than CD4+. Antigen specificity remained undetermined for the expanded peripheral T cells.

Sequencing was performed with immunoSEQ multiplex PCR; in TCRdb, only in-frame clones are kept and a portion is missing. The table shows 55,000 to 65,000 clones, with 82% occurring only once. A remark on this clone: Its target is unknown.

The V gene's germline CDR1 is LNHDA and CDR2 SQIVND (reference sequence). Trimming removed 4 bases from V and 6 bases from J; junction bases left unmatched: 7. CDR3 size: 15 residues. This chain connects TRBV19 to TRBJ1-5; 9 bases align to TRBD1. Sequencing used CD4+ or CD8+ T cells sorted from blood, obtained in a trial of the OX40 agonist ivuxolimab. This receptor was obtained from an adult with an advanced solid tumor such as melanoma, head and neck, liver or kidney cancer. The chain's CDR3 is CASSRGQGGFQPQHF. The CDR3 bases are TGTGCCAGTAGTAGGGGACAGGGAGGTTTTCAGCCCCAGCATTTT. The full variable domain, in which reference TRBV19 and TRBJ1-5 provide the parts outside the CDR3, is DGGITQSPKYLFRKEGQNVTLSCEQNLNHDAMYWYRQDPGQGLRLIYYSQIVNDFQKGDIAEGYSVSREKKESFPLTVTSAQKNPTAFYLCASSRGQGGFQPQHFGDGTRLSIL.